These T cell receptor beta chains were read from a single sample in a study of cytomegalovirus exposure and HLA in healthy donors. TCRdb's copy holds only in-frame clones and misses some; the assay was immunoSEQ multiplex PCR. The repertoire holds about 93,000 clones, with approximately 83% as singletons. The sequencing input was PBMCs. These receptor sequences come from a man aged 45-65 years in good health and CMV-seronegative. Both conserved end residues are part of each CDR3. A D gene is named only where the DNA matches it firmly. Some rows have no size entry. The others give once, few or many, or a class for an expanded clone.

size	V	J	D	CDR3	DNA
NA	TRBV28	TRBJ2-2	TRBD1	CASSSRGGYNTGELFF	TGTGCCAGCAGTTCCCGAGGGGGCTACAACACCGGGGAGCTGTTTTTT
NA	TRBV10-2	TRBJ1-2	TRBD1	CASSGETGGYTF	TGCGCCAGCAGTGGGGAGACAGGGGGCTACACCTTC
NA	TRBV19	TRBJ2-5	NA	CASSTRRQETQYF	TGTGCCAGTAGTACGAGGAGACAAGAGACCCAGTACTTC
NA	TRBV9	TRBJ2-3	NA	CASSVDHSGTQYF	TGTGCCAGCAGCGTAGATCACAGCGGGACGCAGTATTTT
NA	TRBV19	TRBJ2-7	NA	CASSIPGHLYEQYF	TGTGCCAGTAGTATTCCGGGACACCTATACGAGCAGTACTTC
few	TRBV28	TRBJ2-7	TRBD2	CASSSIAGGLFEQYF	TGTGCCAGCAGTTCCATAGCGGGAGGTCTGTTCGAGCAGTACTTC
NA	TRBV27	TRBJ1-2	NA	CASSFRGAGYTF	TGTGCCAGCAGTTTTAGGGGCGCGGGCTACACCTTC
few	TRBV7-9	TRBJ1-4	TRBD1	CASSRRTGGEKLFF	TGTGCCAGCAGCCGACGGACAGGGGGAGAAAAACTGTTTTTT
NA	TRBV6-1	TRBJ1-4	NA	CASKTGRGGEKLFF	TGTGCCAGCAAGACGGGGAGGGGAGGTGAAAAACTGTTTTTT
few	TRBV27	TRBJ2-7	NA	CASSPGTSLSYEQYF	TGTGCCAGCAGTCCGGGGACATCACTATCCTACGAGCAGTACTTC
NA	TRBV28	TRBJ1-1	NA	CASIHPGRNTEAFF	TGTGCCAGCATCCACCCGGGTCGGAACACTGAAGCTTTCTTT
NA	TRBV11-2	TRBJ2-3	NA	CASSRTIVDTQYF	TGTGCCAGCAGCCGAACTATAGTCGATACGCAGTATTTT
NA	TRBV7-3	TRBJ2-2	TRBD2	CASSLSTSGQTGELFF	TGTGCCAGCAGTTTATCTACTAGCGGGCAAACCGGGGAGCTGTTTTTT
NA	TRBV27	TRBJ2-3	TRBD2	CASSSPRLAGEGGTDTQYF	TGTGCCAGCAGTTCACCAAGACTAGCGGGAGAGGGGGGTACAGATACGCAGTATTTT
once	TRBV19	TRBJ1-2	TRBD1	CASSTRQGRWEGYTF	TGTGCCAGTAGTACAAGACAGGGACGCTGGGAGGGCTACACCTTC
NA	TRBV19	TRBJ2-1	TRBD1	CATGGQGIRQGQFF	TGTGCCACCGGAGGACAGGGAATCAGGCAGGGGCAGTTCTTC
NA	TRBV6-5	TRBJ2-3	NA	CASMVRGTDTQYF	TGTGCCAGCATGGTGCGGGGTACAGATACGCAGTATTTT
NA	TRBV27	TRBJ1-2	NA	CASSLYPPDRRGSLLTSNYGYTF	TGTGCCAGCAGTTTATACCCCCCAGACAGACGAGGTAGTTTATTAACCTCTAACTATGGCTACACCTTC